This T cell receptor beta chain was sequenced during a study of shared clonotypes between healthy human individuals (dated by TCRdb to about 2020). Context from the whole study: The cohort comprised a couple of women and a few men aged 18 to 49 years. To increase sequencing depth and limit assay-specific biases, different laboratories used diverse techniques to prepare libraries and sequence TCR repertoires. Per donor, three plates each were used for CD4 naive and CD4 memory, two for CD8 naive, and one for CD8 memory. To estimate repertoire size and how much clonotypes are shared between individuals, the study performed deep sequencing of blood TCR repertoires from roughly five healthy adults. Each donor's leukapheresis produced roughly between roughly 0.85 and 10 billion PBMCs.

Using the deep immunoSEQ assay, TCR CDR3 regions were amplified from genomic DNA by multiplex PCR. Extracted genomic DNA from each cell subset was spread evenly across all wells of several immunoSEQ 96-well plates, with each plate serving as a replicate. For sorted subsets, approximately 200 ng of genomic DNA, equivalent to about 30,000 T cell genomes, went into each replicate PCR. Purified libraries were measured with a Qubit 3.0 fluorometer, size-checked on a Bioanalyzer 2100, and measured again with the KAPA Library Quantification kit. Every immunoSEQ 96-well plate was sequenced on a dedicated single-read 150-cycle Illumina NextSeq 550 flow cell. Per the original workflow: Because only junctional sequences without quality scores were contained in the immunoSEQ output, filtering matching that applied to full-length reads could not be performed. To assign V/J genes and CDR3, sequences were annotated using PyIR, a Python wrapper for IgBLAST v1.9, with IMGT germline references. Reads were removed for weak V/J assignments (E-value above 1e-6), missing CDR3, stop codons, out-of-frame junctions, or ambiguous translated residues. V3J clonotypes were defined as sequences sharing the same inferred V gene, J gene, and CDR3 amino acid sequence. Percentage overlap between repertoires was computed as shared unique clonotypes divided by the size of the smaller repertoire. RTK rarefaction, the Chao1 estimator, and Recon v2.1 estimates of unobserved clonotypes were used to assess repertoire richness. OLGA was used to compute generation probabilities for all TCRbeta clonotypes that the gDNA method yielded from a few donors. TCRdb holds this immuneACCESS table with in-frame rearrangements only. Some clones are missing; in checked studies, unresolved V genes explain under half, and the rest has no known cause. The V and J calls and clone size come from that table; D and trimming were worked out from the DNA. For this sample the table gives some 740,000 clones, of which around 93% were detected only once. The ten top clones hold 24% of the sample.

As encoded in the germline V gene, CDR1 is MRHNA while CDR2 is SNTAGT. From the cysteine up to the phenylalanine, the CDR3 has a length of 14 residues. Just CDR3 DNA is preserved here, 42 bases in frame from base 1. The V end loses 3 bases and the J end loses 6 bases, and a stretch of 13 bases separates them. Worth noting for this clone: Its recognized antigen is unknown. Base qualities are not recorded, but no much larger clone differs from it by a single base.

CD8 naive samples were obtained by positive selection for CCR7 among CD45RO-negative cells, yielding a CD45RA+CCR7+ population from which TemRA cells were excluded. Donors were healthy HIV-negative adults with no recently reported acute infections or vaccinations. All donors were Caucasian adults living in Nashville, Tennessee, USA. After blood collection by leukapheresis, PBMCs were isolated using Ficoll-Histopaque density gradient centrifugation and then cryopreserved in the vapor phase of liquid nitrogen. Analytical flow cytometry was used to check the purity and quantity of every magnetically sorted T cell population. Each sorted fraction had its genomic DNA isolated and then quantified by UV absorbance on a Nanodrop 2000c. The study at large found these results: Based on pairwise subsampling, the degree of clonotype sharing among donors was expected to be affected by sequencing depth. Even with the large sequencing depth, rarefaction of the sorted-subset datasets indicated that sequencing was incomplete. The genetic and exposure-history diversity represented was limited by the small number of donors. Sampling was limited to blood, and TCR repertoires in tissue likely differ from TCR repertoires in blood. Compared with non-shared clonotypes, the clonotypes found in all four sorted-subset donors had higher generation probabilities. Larger estimated clonotype richness was generally found for naive subsets than for memory subsets. Sharing across a handful of donors was observed for 4.5% to 6.5% of naive CD4, about 3.2% of naive CD8, about 2.5% of memory CD4, and 0.4% of memory CD8 clonotypes.

The source material was naive CD8+ T cells sorted from blood. According to the study, the label for this sample's cell subset or site signals: CD45RA+CCR7+. The sequence derives from a man aged 25-40 years in good health. This receptor chain uses TRBV6-4 and TRBJ2-3; the D gene cannot be named for sure. In nucleotides, the sequence is TGTGCCAGCAGTGAAGGCCTAGGATCGGATACGCAGTATTTT. It specifies CASSEGLGSDTQYF.